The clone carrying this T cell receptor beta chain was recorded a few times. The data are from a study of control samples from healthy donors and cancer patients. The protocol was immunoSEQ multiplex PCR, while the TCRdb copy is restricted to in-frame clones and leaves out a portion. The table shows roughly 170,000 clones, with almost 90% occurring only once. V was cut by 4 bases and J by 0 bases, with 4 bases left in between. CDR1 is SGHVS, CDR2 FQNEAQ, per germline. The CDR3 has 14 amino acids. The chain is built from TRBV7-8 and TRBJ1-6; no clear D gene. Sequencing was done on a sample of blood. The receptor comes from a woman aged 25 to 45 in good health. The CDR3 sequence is CASSSNSYNSPLHF. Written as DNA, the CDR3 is TGTGCCAGCAGCTCCAACTCCTATAATTCACCCCTCCACTTT.